The 32 T cell receptor beta chains given below trace back to one sample, sequenced in a study of shared clonotypes between healthy human individuals. Sequencing used immunoSEQ multiplex PCR; TCRdb keeps in-frame clones, though not all of them. In the table there are approximately 97,000 clones, 67% of which are singletons. Sequencing was carried out using memory CD8+ T cells sorted from blood. This sample's subset: CD45RO+ cells pooled with CCR7-negative TemRA cells. These receptors were taken from a man under 40 in good health.

The chain couples TRBV7-9 to TRBJ2-7; the match to TRBD2 covers 8 bases. CDR1 SEHNR and CDR2 FQNEAQ come from the germline V gene (reference sequence). The length of the CDR3 is 11 residues. Trimming took 8 bases from V and 6 from J; bases not matched to a gene: 3. The CDR3 nucleotides are TGTGCCAGCCAGGCGGGAGGCGAGCAGTACTTC. This translates into CASQAGGEQYF.

The chain employs TRBV4-2 and TRBJ2-3; 13 nucleotides match TRBD2. The length of the CDR3 is 17 residues. Trimming cost V 3 bases and J 6 bases; bases outside gene matches: 9. The germline V gene has CDR1 LGHNA and CDR2 YNFKEQ. The CDR3 region has the DNA TGTGCCAGCAGCCATGACGACGGACTAGCGGGAGTGGATACGCAGTATTTT. It is translated as CASSHDDGLAGVDTQYF.

Note on this clone: This likely came from a read error, as a far larger clone is one base away. The V gene is TRBV4-3, the J gene TRBJ1-1, with D hard to call. The V gene lost 5 bases and the J gene lost 1 base, with 5 bases spanning the gap. The CDR3 totals 12 residues. Germline V gene lookup returns CDR1 LGHNA and CDR2 YSLEER. The chain's CDR3 is CASSYENTEAFF. The CDR3 coding sequence is TGCGCCAGCAGCTATGAGAACACTGAAGCTTTCTTT.

The rearrangement joins TRBV29-1 to TRBJ2-1; TRBD1 or TRBD2 may be the D gene (6 bases each). Germline V CDR1 and CDR2: SQVTM, ANQGSEA. The CDR3 is 14 residues long. V was clipped by 7 bases and J by 0 bases, with 13 bases between them. The DNA for the CDR3 is TGCAGCGCGGAGGGGGGTAGCTCCTACAATGAGCAGTTCTTC. Residues: CSAEGGSSYNEQFF.

The chain combines TRBV6-5 with TRBJ2-5, with 8 positions matching TRBD2. V dropped 6 bases and J dropped 5; count of bases not matched to a gene: 11. The CDR3 covers 15 residues. CDR1 MNHEY and CDR2 SVGAGI come from the germline V gene. CDR3 amino acids: CASRRRGSGMETQYF. In DNA, the CDR3 is TGTGCCAGCAGGCGCCGCGGTAGCGGGATGGAGACCCAGTACTTC.

This clone turned up a few times. The chain carries TRBV25-1 and TRBJ1-4; a weak D match, TRBD1 (5 bases). The germline V gene encodes CDR1 MGHDK and CDR2 SYGVNS. Trimming pared 4 bases from V and 0 bases from J, leaving 9 bases between. The CDR3 has 15 residues. The CDR3 region has the DNA TGTGCCAGCAGTGCTCCGGGACCAACTAATGAAAAACTGTTTTTT. This translates into CASSAPGPTNEKLFF.

The CDR3 bases are TGTGCCAGCAGTGAAATTAGGGGTGCTCCCCGGGAGACCCAGTACTTC. This translates into CASSEIRGAPRETQYF. V gene TRBV6-1 combines with J gene TRBJ2-5, with D tentatively TRBD1 (5 bases). The germline V gene encodes CDR1 MNHNS and CDR2 SASEGT. The CDR3 length is 16 residues. The V gene lost 2 bases and the J gene lost 5 bases, with 18 bases spanning the gap.

The chain employs TRBV19 and TRBJ2-1, with 7 bases that match TRBD1. Germline V gives CDR1 LNHDA, CDR2 SQIVND (reference sequence). The CDR3 runs 15 residues. The V gene end was trimmed by 5 bases and the J gene end by 4 bases; junction bases not matched to a gene: 8. For the CDR3, the DNA is TGTGCCAGTAGTTTGTGGGACAGCCTATACAATGAGCAGTTCTTC. Translating it yields CASSLWDSLYNEQFF.

The V call is TRBV7-2, the J call TRBJ1-1, with D possibly TRBD1 on 6 matching bases. Germline CDR1 and CDR2: SGHTA and FQGNSA. V lost 4 bases, J lost 0 bases, and 12 bases lay in between. The CDR3 spans 15 residues. DNA of the CDR3: TGTGCCAGCAGCTCTAACAGGGTATTGAACACTGAAGCTTTCTTT. This sequence encodes CASSSNRVLNTEAFF.

This clone has only one observation. The chain couples TRBV5-5 to TRBJ2-5, with D perhaps TRBD1 or TRBD2 (5 bases each). Germline assignment: CDR1 SGHKS and CDR2 YYEKEE (reference sequence). CDR3 length equals 15 residues. The ends were cut back, 4 bases at V and 1 base at J, with 14 bases in the middle. The CDR3 nucleotides are TGTGCCAGCAGCCCGATGACCGGGGCCCAAGAGACCCAGTACTTC. Translating gives CASSPMTGAQETQYF.

Comment on this clone: A single base is all that separates this from a far larger clone, so a read error is likely. This chain uses TRBV11-2 with TRBJ1-1; weak D call: TRBD1 (5 bases). The CDR3 length is 14 residues. Germline CDR1 and CDR2: SGHAT and FQNNGV. V was trimmed by 0 bases and J by 10 bases, leaving 15 bases between them. Here the CDR3 DNA reads TGTGCCAGCAGCTTAGAGTCGGCAGGGTGGGGAGCTTTCTTT. Translating gives CASSLESAGWGAFF.

The chain's CDR3 is CASGTSYEQYF. The DNA of the CDR3 is TGTGCCAGCGGCACTTCCTACGAGCAGTACTTC. The chain couples TRBV28 to TRBJ2-7, with D uncertain. V lost 8 bases and J lost 1, with 6 bases in between. The CDR3 length is 11 residues. Germline loops: CDR1 MDHEN, CDR2 SYDVKM.

The V gene is TRBV7-6, the J gene TRBJ2-2; D is possibly TRBD1 (6 bases). V was clipped by 2 bases and J by 0 bases, with 16 bases between them. Germline CDR1 and CDR2: SGHVS and FNYEAQ. The CDR3 spans 18 residues. In DNA, the CDR3 is TGTGCCAGCAGCTTAACTCCTACAGGGATCGCGAACACCGGGGAGCTGTTTTTT. It is translated as CASSLTPTGIANTGELFF.

V is TRBV7-9 and J is TRBJ2-2; D gene uncertain. The V gene lost 1 base and the J gene lost 3 bases, with 3 bases spanning the gap. Germline values: CDR1 SEHNR, CDR2 FQNEAQ (reference sequence). The CDR3 is 13 amino acids. The CDR3 coding sequence is TGTGCCAGCAGCTTAGAATACACCGGGGAGCTGTTTTTT. Its translation: CASSLEYTGELFF. Looking up the rest from reference TRBV7-9 and TRBJ2-2 gives the full variable domain: DTGVSQNPRHKITKRGQNVTFRCDPISEHNRLYWYRQTLGQGPEFLTYFQNEAQLEKSRLLSDRFSAERPKGSFSTLEIQRTEQGDSAMYLCASSLEYTGELFFGEGSRLTVL.

Concerning this clone itself: One junction end does not reproduce the germline sequence, and a read error may be involved. The chain recombines TRBV5-1 with TRBJ2-5, with a weak D call TRBD2 (5 bases). This CDR3 region has 14 residues. Per germline, CDR1 SGHRS and CDR2 YFSETQ. CDR3 sequence: CASRLEFLLATQYF. CDR3 coding DNA: TGCGCCAGCAGATTGGAGTTCCTTCTAGCGACCCAGTACTTC.

The chain recombines TRBV25-1 with TRBJ2-7; D is uncertain. The CDR3 contains 14 residues. Looked up from germline, CDR1 is MGHDK and CDR2 is SYGVNS. Trimming cost V 6 bases and J 0 bases, with 12 bases left between them. The DNA of the CDR3 is TGTGCCAGCAGGAACATGGACGACTCCTACGAGCAGTACTTC. Residues: CASRNMDDSYEQYF.

This clone was picked up a small number of times. The chain couples TRBV25-1 to TRBJ2-7; the D gene is possibly TRBD2 (6 bases). V lost 9 bases, J lost 4 bases, and 7 bases lay in between. CDR3 length: 10 residues. From germline, CDR1 is MGHDK and CDR2 SYGVNS. CDR3 sequence reads: CASGTYEQYF. The CDR3 region has the DNA TGTGCCAGTGGGACTTACGAGCAGTACTTC.

The chain carries TRBV19 and TRBJ2-1; D possibly corresponds to TRBD1 (5 bases). V was cut by 7 bases and J by 9 bases, with 22 bases left in between. This CDR3 contains 15 residues. The V gene's germline CDR1 is LNHDA and CDR2 SQIVND (reference sequence). In nucleotides, the CDR3 is TGTGCCAGTATTTGGGGCGGCGCCTCCCCCGGTGAGCAGTTCTTC. Residues: CASIWGGASPGEQFF.

The chain couples TRBV5-1 to TRBJ2-1, with 7 bases lining up with TRBD2. The ends lost 4 bases at V and 0 bases at J; junction bases unmatched: 4. This CDR3 spans 15 amino acids. Germline V gives CDR1 SGHRS, CDR2 YFSETQ. The CDR3: CASSISGNSYNEQFF. The CDR3 coding sequence is TGCGCCAGCAGCATAAGCGGGAACTCCTACAATGAGCAGTTCTTC. The full variable domain, completed using reference TRBV5-1 and TRBJ2-1, is KAGVTQTPRYLIKTRGQQVTLSCSPISGHRSVSWYQQTPGQGLQFLFEYFSETQRNKGNFPGRFSGRQFSNSRSEMNVSTLELGDSALYLCASSISGNSYNEQFFGPGTRLTVL.

The rearrangement links TRBV16 to TRBJ1-5, with unresolved D. There are 12 residues in the CDR3. Per the germline V gene, CDR1 is KGHSY and CDR2 is FQNENV. Trimming left V 7 bases short and J 11 bases short, with 15 bases between. CDR3: CASNRLGMAQHF. CDR3 DNA sequence: TGTGCCAGCAACCGACTTGGGATGGCCCAGCATTTT.

V usage is TRBV5-1 and J usage is TRBJ2-5; 10 bases line up with TRBD1. This CDR3 contains 14 residues. The germline V gene has CDR1 SGHRS and CDR2 YFSETQ. V gave up 3 bases and J gave up 5 bases; unmatched junction bases: 4. The CDR3 loop is CASSSAGQGETQYF. The CDR3 nucleotides are TGCGCCAGCAGCTCAGCGGGACAGGGGGAGACCCAGTACTTC.

The V and J genes are TRBV6-1 and TRBJ1-1; no firm D call. The CDR3 length is 14 residues. CDR1 and CDR2 from the germline V gene are MNHNS and SASEGT. Trimming pared 0 bases from V and 3 bases from J, leaving 8 bases between. The CDR3 DNA reads as TGTGCCAGCAGTGAAGCGGTGACTTACACTGAAGCTTTCTTT. Its protein product is CASSEAVTYTEAFF.

The chain has TRBV9 and TRBJ1-2; the D is unclear. V was clipped by 3 bases and J by 6 bases, with 18 bases between them. The germline V gene encodes CDR1 SGDLS and CDR2 YYNGEE. The CDR3 runs to 15 residues. The CDR3 reads CASSASNPGPDGYTF. Here the CDR3 DNA reads TGTGCCAGCAGCGCATCCAATCCCGGCCCGGATGGCTACACCTTC.

This clone occurred once. The chain is built from TRBV15 and TRBJ1-1, with D possibly matching TRBD1 (6 bases). Germline-derived CDR1 and CDR2 are LNHNV and YYDKDF (reference sequence). This CDR3 is 15 amino acids long. Trimming cost V 3 bases and J 4 bases, with 15 bases left between them. CDR3 nucleotides: TGTGCCACCAGCAGTAATTTCAGGGGCAGCACTGAAGCTTTCTTT. It is translated as CATSSNFRGSTEAFF. The entire variable domain, with the rest obtained from reference TRBV15 and TRBJ1-1, is as follows: DAMVIQNPRYQVTQFGKPVTLSCSQTLNHNVMYWYQQKSSQAPKLLFHYYDKDFNNEADTPDNFQSRRPNTSFCFLDIRSPGLGDTAMYLCATSSNFRGSTEAFFGQGTRLTVV.

This clone occurred a few times. This chain links TRBV28 with TRBJ2-4, with 9 nucleotides matching TRBD1. The germline V gene has CDR1 MDHEN and CDR2 SYDVKM. The V and J ends lost 7 bases and 3 bases, in that order; junction bases with no gene match: 7. CDR3 size: 15 residues. For the CDR3, the DNA is TGTGCCAGCAACCCACAGGGGGCAGGCAAAAACATTCAGTACTTC. Amino acid sequence: CASNPQGAGKNIQYF.

The rearrangement links TRBV7-8 to TRBJ2-1; D not resolved. The CDR3 is made up of 14 amino acids. V dropped 2 bases and J dropped 8 bases, with 13 bases sitting between them. Germline V gene lookup returns CDR1 SGHVS and CDR2 FQNEAQ. The CDR3: CASSLMARHHEQFF. DNA of the CDR3: TGTGCCAGCAGCTTAATGGCTAGACACCATGAGCAGTTCTTC. The variable domain in full, completed from reference TRBV7-8 and TRBJ2-1, reads GAGVSQSPRYKVAKRGQDVALRCDPISGHVSLFWYQQALGQGPEFLTYFQNEAQLDKSGLPSDRFFAERPEGSVSTLKIQRTQQEDSAVYLCASSLMARHHEQFFGPGTRLTVL.

This rearrangement joins TRBV5-4 to TRBJ2-1; D not certain. CDR1 is SGHNT and CDR2 is YYREEE in the germline V gene (reference sequence). The CDR3 is 15 amino acids. The V end lost 1 base, the J end lost 1 base, and 9 bases lay between the germline ends. In DNA, the CDR3 is TGTGCCAGCAGCTTGAGAGCTGGGTCCTACAATGAGCAGTTCTTC. It codes for CASSLRAGSYNEQFF.

V gene TRBV6-1 combines with J gene TRBJ2-7; 12 positions match TRBD2. Germline CDR1 reads MNHNS; CDR2 reads SASEGT. V was clipped by 1 base and J by 5 bases; unmatched bases: 6. The CDR3 is 16 residues long. Here the CDR3 reads CASSEGEGLAGHEQYF. The CDR3 coding sequence is TGTGCCAGCAGTGAAGGGGAAGGACTAGCGGGACACGAGCAGTACTTC.

The V call is TRBV27, the J call TRBJ2-7; 9 nucleotides line up with TRBD1. CDR1 is MNHEY, CDR2 SMNVEV, per germline (reference sequence). The CDR3 consists of 15 residues. J was trimmed by 6 bases and V by 7 bases; bases with no gene match: 13. The CDR3 protein is CASNRMGGQGIEQYF. CDR3 sequence (DNA): TGTGCCAGCAACAGAATGGGGGGACAGGGCATCGAGCAGTACTTC.

This chain uses TRBV10-2 with TRBJ2-3; maybe TRBD2 (6 bases). The germline V and J ends were trimmed by 6 bases and 3 bases, with 16 bases remaining between them. This CDR3 has 15 amino acids. Looked up from germline, CDR1 is WSHSY and CDR2 is SAAADI. The CDR3 loop is CASSPLAKGTDTQYF. In DNA form, the CDR3 reads TGCGCCAGCAGCCCCCTAGCGAAGGGGACAGATACGCAGTATTTT.

This clone appeared a single time. The rearrangement links TRBV13 to TRBJ2-7, with a weak D call TRBD1 (5 bases). Germline assignment: CDR1 PRHDT and CDR2 FYEKMQ (reference sequence). Trimming took off 0 bases at V and 2 bases at J, with 14 bases between the two ends. The CDR3 totals 16 residues. CDR3 loop: CASSLGARAVTYEQYF. The CDR3 DNA is TGTGCCAGCAGCTTAGGCGCCAGGGCGGTCACCTACGAGCAGTACTTC.

This clone was counted between two and nine times. In the same sample, other DNA sequences code for this CDR3. The rearrangement links TRBV4-1 to TRBJ2-1; 8 bases align to TRBD2. The V gene's germline CDR1 is MGHRA and CDR2 YSYEKL. CDR3 size: 16 residues. Trimming at V came to 0 bases and at J to 8 bases, leaving 9 bases not matched to a gene. The CDR3 nucleotides read TGCGCCAGCAGCCAAGAAGGCCTAGCGGGCTCGGATGAGCAGTTCTTC. This encodes CASSQEGLAGSDEQFF.